One and the same sample provided the 30 T cell receptor beta chains below, sequenced in a study of blood T cell repertoires in COVID-19. The assay was immunoSEQ multiplex PCR, and TCRdb's table has in-frame clones only and misses some. The data show approximately 210,000 clones, 81% seen once. The sample consisted of PBMCs or T cells enriched from blood (not recorded which). The receptors here all came from a woman aged 45-65 years with acute COVID-19.

The rearrangement uses TRBV18 and TRBJ1-5, with TRBD1 identical over 7 bases. V shed 3 bases and J 6 bases; nucleotides not matched to a gene: 8. The CDR3 runs to 15 residues. CDR1 and CDR2 (germline): KGHSH, LQKENI. DNA of the CDR3: TGTGCCAGCTCACCCCAGGCAGGGGGAAGTCAGCCCCAGCATTTT. It yields the protein CASSPQAGGSQPQHF.

Comments on this clone: A much bigger clone sits one base away, suggesting this may be a read error. Other DNA sequences in this specimen translate into the identical CDR3. The rearrangement uses TRBV28 and TRBJ1-1; D remains unclear. The CDR3 loop spans 13 amino acids. CDR1 MDHEN and CDR2 SYDVKM come from the germline V gene. Trimming cost V 2 bases and J 1 base, with 5 bases left between them. CDR3 nucleotide sequence: TGTGCCAGCAGTTTACTAGGGAACACTGAAGCTTTCTTT. Translated, it gives CASSLLGNTEAFF.

CDR3 residues: CASSLVGGNTEAFF. The CDR3 nucleotides are TGTGCCAGCAGCTTAGTAGGGGGCAACACTGAAGCTTTCTTT. The chain has TRBV13 and TRBJ1-1; 7 nucleotides agree with TRBD1. Trimming took 1 base from V and 2 from J; bases not matched to a gene: 1. Germline V lookup: CDR1 PRHDT, CDR2 FYEKMQ (reference sequence). This CDR3 is 14 amino acids long.

J is TRBJ1-5 and V is TRBV6-2 or TRBV6-3; 10 positions agree with TRBD1. V was clipped by 6 bases and J by 6 bases; unmatched bases: 2. CDR1 and CDR2 from the germline V gene are MNHEY and SVGEGT. The CDR3 runs 13 residues. The CDR3 DNA reads TGTGCCAGCAGCGGGACAGGGGTTCAGCCCCAGCATTTT. As protein: CASSGTGVQPQHF.

CDR3 nucleotides: TGTGCCAGCAGCCTGACAGGGGACACCGGGGAGCTGTTTTTT. Its protein product is CASSLTGDTGELFF. V usage is TRBV3-1 (or the pseudogene TRBV3-2) and J usage is TRBJ2-2, with 8 nucleotides matching TRBD1. CDR1 is LGHDT and CDR2 is YNNKEL in the germline V gene (reference sequence). This CDR3 region has 14 residues. J lost 3 bases, V lost 4 bases, and 1 base had no gene match.

The CDR3 region has the DNA TGTGCCAGCAGTACACCGGGACAGGGGATATCTAACTATGGCTACACCTTC. Its translation is CASSTPGQGISNYGYTF. The J gene is TRBJ1-2, the V gene TRBV28, with 10 bases fitting TRBD1. CDR1 and CDR2 from the germline V gene are MDHEN and SYDVKM. J was trimmed by 0 bases and V by 5 bases; bases with no gene match: 9. The CDR3 extends over 17 amino acids.

This rearrangement joins TRBV15 to TRBJ1-6; D ambiguous. Trimming stripped 0 bases from V and 14 bases from J, with 11 bases between. Germline V gene lookup returns CDR1 LNHNV and CDR2 YYDKDF (reference sequence). The CDR3 length is 13 residues. The CDR3 region is CATSREAESALHF. In DNA form, the CDR3 reads TGTGCCACCAGCAGAGAGGCGGAATCGGCCCTCCACTTT. The full variable domain, in which reference TRBV15 and TRBJ1-6 provide the parts outside the CDR3, is DAMVIQNPRYQVTQFGKPVTLSCSQTLNHNVMYWYQQKSSQAPKLLFHYYDKDFNNEADTPDNFQSRRPNTSFCFLDIRSPGLGDTAMYLCATSREAESALHFGNGTRLTVT.

This clone was observed a handful of times. V and J are TRBV6-2 or TRBV6-3 and TRBJ1-2; weak D call: TRBD1 (6 bases). CDR3 size: 12 residues. CDR1 is MNHEY and CDR2 is SVGEGT in the germline V gene. V was trimmed by 5 bases and J by 13 bases, leaving 17 bases between them. The CDR3 DNA reads as TGTGCCAGCAGTCACACAGGGAGTGTCCCCACCTTC. Protein sequence: CASSHTGSVPTF.

The V and J genes are TRBV19 and TRBJ1-1; D unresolved. The CDR3 extends over 14 amino acids. From germline, CDR1 is LNHDA and CDR2 SQIVND (reference sequence). The ends were cut back, 6 bases at V and 1 base at J, with 12 bases in the middle. The CDR3: CASRSLEANTEAFF. In DNA form, the CDR3 reads TGTGCCAGTAGATCCCTGGAGGCGAACACTGAAGCTTTCTTT. The full variable domain, rest sourced from reference TRBV19 and TRBJ1-1, is DGGITQSPKYLFRKEGQNVTLSCEQNLNHDAMYWYRQDPGQGLRLIYYSQIVNDFQKGDIAEGYSVSREKKESFPLTVTSAQKNPTAFYLCASRSLEANTEAFFGQGTRLTVV.

The chain combines TRBV4-3 with TRBJ2-1, with 7 bases fitting TRBD2. Germline-derived CDR1 and CDR2 are LGHNA and YSLEER. V shed 8 bases and J 13 bases; nucleotides not matched to a gene: 20. CDR3 length: 15 amino acids. The CDR3 is CASGPGLAEASRQFF. CDR3 nucleotide sequence: TGCGCCAGCGGTCCTGGGCTAGCGGAAGCCTCACGACAGTTCTTC.

Only one count was recorded for this clone. The chain uses TRBV7-4 and TRBJ2-7; TRBD2 matches at 8 bases. CDR1 is SGHVT and CDR2 is SQSDAQ in the germline V gene. After removal of 3 bases from V and 1 base from J, the junction contained 8 bases not matched to a gene. This CDR3 has 16 residues. The CDR3 DNA follows: TGTGCCAGCAGCTTGGGTAAGGCGGGAGGATCCTACGAGCAGTACTTC. Its translation is CASSLGKAGGSYEQYF.

This chain links TRBV24-1 with TRBJ2-1; 12 bases agree with TRBD2. The CDR3 covers 17 residues. J was trimmed by 7 bases and V by 1 base; bases with no gene match: 7. Germline values: CDR1 KGHDR, CDR2 SFDVKD. CDR3 DNA sequence: TGTGCCACCAGTGATTTTACGACTAGCGGGGGTGGAAATGAGCAGTTCTTC. It codes for CATSDFTTSGGGNEQFF.

The V gene is TRBV29-1, the J gene TRBJ2-5; D perhaps matches TRBD1 (5 bases). The CDR3 has 12 amino acids. Germline CDR1 and CDR2: SQVTM and ANQGSEA. The V gene lost 2 bases and the J gene lost 9 bases, with 13 bases spanning the gap. The DNA of the CDR3 is TGCAGCGTTGAAAGGGGCGCGGTGGCCCAGTACTTC. Residues: CSVERGAVAQYF.

This clone has more than one count but fewer than ten. The rearrangement links TRBV6-1 to TRBJ1-5, with D possibly TRBD1 on 5 matching bases. CDR1 MNHNS and CDR2 SASEGT come from the germline V gene. The V end lost 1 base, the J end lost 4 bases, and 8 bases lay between the germline ends. The CDR3 length is 14 residues. The CDR3 coding sequence is TGTGCCAGCAGTGAAGGACAGCTTAATCAGCCCCAGCATTTT. Its protein product is CASSEGQLNQPQHF.

V is TRBV30 and J is TRBJ1-1; D perhaps matches TRBD1 (6 bases). The CDR3 extends over 13 amino acids. The germline gives CDR1 GTSNPN, CDR2 SVGIG (reference sequence). Trimming removed 6 bases from V and 0 bases from J, with 11 bases in between. The CDR3 DNA is TGTGCCTGCACCAGGGGTCTGAACACTGAAGCTTTCTTT. The encoded protein is CACTRGLNTEAFF.

V and J are TRBV6-5 and TRBJ2-4; D might be TRBD2 (7 bases). The V end lost 8 bases, the J end lost 1 base, and 15 bases lay between the germline ends. Germline-derived CDR1 and CDR2 are MNHEY and SVGAGI. The CDR3 is 15 residues long. The CDR3 protein is CASGGGSIAKNIQYF. The CDR3 bases are TGTGCCAGCGGGGGGGGCAGTATCGCCAAAAACATTCAGTACTTC.

V and J are TRBV6-2 or TRBV6-3 and TRBJ1-5; unclear D gene. This CDR3 region has 14 residues. Germline V CDR1 and CDR2: MNHEY, SVGEGT. V was shortened by 2 bases and J by 9 bases, with 14 bases between the two germline ends. CDR3 DNA sequence: TGTGCCAGCAGTTACAGGGAGGCCCCTATGCCCCAGCATTTT. This encodes CASSYREAPMPQHF.

This chain uses TRBV19 with TRBJ1-1; 9 nucleotides line up with TRBD1. Unmatched junction bases numbered 8, after V lost 9 bases and J lost 0 bases. The CDR3 runs 15 residues. From germline, CDR1 is LNHDA and CDR2 SQIVND (reference sequence). DNA for the CDR3: TGTGCCAGCAAGACAGGGGGTCGGATGAACACTGAAGCTTTCTTT. Translated: CASKTGGRMNTEAFF.

The chain carries TRBV28 and TRBJ1-2, with 10 bases that match TRBD1. The CDR3 runs 15 residues. The V gene end was trimmed by 5 bases and the J gene end by 8 bases; junction bases not matched to a gene: 11. Germline values: CDR1 MDHEN, CDR2 SYDVKM. Written as DNA, the CDR3 is TGTGCCAGCAGTCAGGGCGGGACAGGGGCGGGGGGCTACACCTTC. It yields the protein CASSQGGTGAGGYTF.

The chain uses TRBV2 and TRBJ1-3, with 8 bases matching TRBD1. This CDR3 region has 15 residues. Germline loops: CDR1 SNHLY, CDR2 FYNNEI. With V trimmed by 9 bases and J by 2 bases, 9 bases remained unmatched. DNA for the CDR3: TGTGCCAGAACTAAGACAGGGGACCCTGGAAACACCATATATTTT. Protein product: CARTKTGDPGNTIYF.

This clone was observed once. V usage is TRBV5-1 and J usage is TRBJ2-1, with 13 bases lining up with TRBD2. This CDR3 spans 17 amino acids. Germline values: CDR1 SGHRS, CDR2 YFSETQ. Germline trimming cut 0 bases from V and 4 bases from J; bases unmatched to any gene: 4. The CDR3 here is CASSLGLAGGQYNEQFF. Written as DNA, the CDR3 is TGCGCCAGCAGCTTGGGACTAGCGGGGGGCCAATACAATGAGCAGTTCTTC.

V gene TRBV7-8 combines with J gene TRBJ1-1; D unclear. CDR3 length: 14 amino acids. Germline CDR1 SGHVS, CDR2 FQNEAQ. Between the trimmed V and J ends, which lost 1 base and 0 bases, there was a span of 6 bases. CDR3 region: CASSLGQLNTEAFF. The CDR3, as DNA: TGTGCCAGCAGCTTAGGACAACTGAACACTGAAGCTTTCTTT.

V usage is TRBV24-1 and J usage is TRBJ2-1; 11 bases fit TRBD1. This CDR3 is 15 amino acids long. Germline V CDR1 and CDR2: KGHDR, SFDVKD. The V gene end was trimmed by 2 bases and the J gene end by 9 bases; junction bases not matched to a gene: 5. The CDR3 DNA is TGTGCCACCAGTGATTACGGACAGGGGGCGGCTGAGCAGTTCTTC. Translating it yields CATSDYGQGAAEQFF.

V usage is TRBV7-8 and J usage is TRBJ1-5, with TRBD1 identical over 8 bases. CDR1 and CDR2 (germline): SGHVS, FQNEAQ. The V gene end was trimmed by 5 bases and the J gene end by 1 base; junction bases not matched to a gene: 7. CDR3 length: 16 residues. The CDR3 DNA reads as TGTGCCAGCAGCCCAACGACAGGGGTCAGCAATCAGCCCCAGCATTTT. Its translation is CASSPTTGVSNQPQHF. Drawing the rest from reference TRBV7-8 and TRBJ1-5, the complete variable domain is GAGVSQSPRYKVAKRGQDVALRCDPISGHVSLFWYQQALGQGPEFLTYFQNEAQLDKSGLPSDRFFAERPEGSVSTLKIQRTQQEDSAVYLCASSPTTGVSNQPQHFGDGTRLSIL.

This chain joins TRBV5-1 and TRBJ1-4, with D maybe TRBD1 (5 bases). The V gene's germline CDR1 is SGHRS and CDR2 YFSETQ. The CDR3 totals 16 residues. The ends were cut back, 0 bases at V and 6 bases at J, with 15 bases in the middle. The CDR3 DNA follows: TGCGCCAGCAGCTTGGGCCCCGCGGGGGGAGATGAAAAACTGTTTTTT. As protein: CASSLGPAGGDEKLFF.

This chain joins TRBV3-1 (or the pseudogene TRBV3-2) and TRBJ1-1; 7 bases are a match to TRBD1. CDR1 is LGHDT, CDR2 YNNKEL, per germline (reference sequence). J gave up 8 bases and V 8 bases, and 5 bases lay outside the gene matches. The CDR3 contains 11 residues. In nucleotides, the CDR3 is TGTGCCAGCGGAACGGGACAGGAAGCTTTCTTT. Translation: CASGTGQEAFF.

This clone showed up just once. The rearrangement links TRBV7-8 to TRBJ2-7, with TRBD2 matching over 13 bases. This CDR3 has 17 residues. Trimming took 5 bases from V and 3 from J; bases not matched to a gene: 10. Per germline, CDR1 SGHVS and CDR2 FQNEAQ. The CDR3, as DNA: TGTGCCAGCAGCCGAGTACTAGCGGGAGGGATTGGCTACGAGCAGTACTTC. Amino acids: CASSRVLAGGIGYEQYF.

The chain combines TRBV7-3 with TRBJ2-1; D is undetermined. Trimming removed 5 bases from V and 5 bases from J, with 16 bases in between. The CDR3 is made up of 15 amino acids. Germline CDR1 is SGHTA and CDR2 is FQGTGA. The CDR3 DNA sequence: TGTGCCAGCAGCCCTACTAAGCTAGGAAACAATGAGCAGTTCTTC. It translates to CASSPTKLGNNEQFF.

The rearrangement links TRBV15 to TRBJ2-7; TRBD2 might be the D (5 bases). V shed 5 bases and J shed 1 base, with 15 bases lying between them. This CDR3 is 15 amino acids long. The germline V gene encodes CDR1 LNHNV and CDR2 YYDKDF (reference sequence). CDR3 coding DNA: TGTGCCACCAGCGGGCAGGAGGCAGGATCCTACGAGCAGTACTTC. It is translated as CATSGQEAGSYEQYF.

V gene TRBV5-1 combines with J gene TRBJ2-2, with TRBD2 matching over 9 bases. The V gene end was trimmed by 5 bases and the J gene end by 4 bases; junction bases not matched to a gene: 9. Germline lookup yields CDR1 SGHRS and CDR2 YFSETQ. CDR3 length: 16 residues. This chain's CDR3 is CASRRLAGESTGELFF. CDR3 nucleotides: TGCGCCAGCAGGAGATTAGCGGGAGAATCCACCGGGGAGCTGTTTTTT.